These T cell receptor beta chains were read from a single sample in a study of T cell changes during pregnancy in multiple sclerosis. Clones were sequenced by immunoSEQ multiplex PCR, and TCRdb holds only the in-frame ones, with some missing. The sample records around 49,000 clones, around 95% being singletons. The sequencing here drew on CD8+ T cells from peripheral blood mononuclear cells, taken in the first trimester of pregnancy. The receptors come from a female donor with multiple sclerosis, enrolled in a pregnancy study. CDR3s leave out the opening cysteine and the closing phenylalanine or tryptophan.

v_call | cdr3_aa
TRBV30 | AWSYRGGNQPQH
TRBV27 | ASSQGEKLF
TRBV9 | ASTAGDSDTYEQY
TRBV27 | ASSAGRGTDTQY
TRBV7-6 | ASSLNRLANTEAF
TRBV2 | ASTPGARETQY
TRBV4-3 | ASSPDRPSGNTIY
TRBV19 | ASLQGGYGYT
TRBV6-4 | ASSERGHQPQH
TRBV18 | ASSSRPQGLGADTEAF
TRBV9 | ASSGGGVGETQY
TRBV28 | ASSLFEASGRGPEYYEQY
TRBV5-5 | ASSPTIGYEQY
TRBV2 | ASIGGSREQY
TRBV27 | ASSLTGAYEQY
TRBV27 | ASSWTGAGTEAF
TRBV9 | ASSVVSGSGETQY
TRBV6-1 | ASSELQGLKETQY
TRBV9 | ASRETSADTQY
TRBV4-1 | ASSQDQVVASGYT
TRBV29-1 | SVEVGGTIRVNEQF
TRBV19 | ASSAGLNTEAF
TRBV4-1 | ASSQVERLTDTQY
TRBV4-1 | ASSQRDRVATNEKLF
TRBV27 | ASSSTSTDTQY
TRBV19 | ASSIPPPSLATYNEQF
TRBV7-9 | ASSTAGGWGSYEQY
TRBV9 | ASSLVGRDVDEQY
TRBV19 | ASSMWAHGSKNIQY
TRBV19 | ASSTSTGSWGTQY
TRBV9 | ASSVGGSGNEQF
TRBV28 | ASSLGLAGGALGDTQY
TRBV5-6 | ASSLIRDKNTEAF
TRBV27 | ASRVGGSPPYNEQF
TRBV7-9 | ASRSRDSRTDTQY
TRBV11-2 | ASSLVTSSYEQY
TRBV27 | ASSLRGSTSEQY
TRBV10-3 | AISDPGTSGRAKDTQY
TRBV19 | ATRAFSGNTIY
TRBV19 | ASSIGGGNTEAF
TRBV10-1 | ASSEGRAYEQY
TRBV9 | ASSVEGQGDVSGYT
TRBV15 | ATSTPPQGITNEQF
TRBV9 | ASTQFERNTEAF
TRBV25-1 | ASSEGPTYEQY
TRBV2 | ASSGYEQY
TRBV19 | ATGDRDRRIYGYT